Listed below are T cell receptor beta chains from one sample, sequenced in a study of vaccination and CD4 T cells after COVID-19. From the PCR reads, TCRdb called clonotypes with MiXCR, one entry per CDR3 protein. Found here are under 25,000 distinct CDR3 sequences, about 39% of them singletons; the top ten hold around 12%. The antigens these receptors bind are not known. The source material was CD4+ T cells from blood, cultured in vitro. The receptor source for this set is a human donor who had recovered from COVID-19. The CDR3 runs from the conserved cysteine through the conserved F or W. Fields, in order: D gene, V gene, clone size, J gene, CDR3 DNA, CDR3 protein. D genes are given only for firm matches. Expanded clones get a size class; other rows say once, few or many, or leave the size out.

>NA|TRBV19|once|TRBJ2-7
TGTGCCAGTAGTATAGACCGCGAATACGAGCAGTACTTC
CASSIDREYEQYF
>NA|TRBV28|NA|TRBJ2-7
TGTGCCAGCAGTTTAGCGGGGAGAGATTACGAGCAGTACTTC
CASSLAGRDYEQYF
>NA|TRBV20-1|few|TRBJ1-6
TGCAGTGCTAGAGACAGCTATAATTCACCCCTCCACTTT
CSARDSYNSPLHF
>TRBD1|TRBV7-6|NA|TRBJ2-3
TGTGCCAGCAGCTTACTACAGGGGGATACGCAGTATTTT
CASSLLQGDTQYF
>TRBD2|TRBV7-7|few|TRBJ2-2
TGTGCCAGCAGTCCGGGGGGGCCGAACACCGGGGAGCTGTTTTTT
CASSPGGPNTGELFF
>TRBD1|TRBV6-5|once|TRBJ2-3
TGTGCCAGCAGTTACGACAGGGGCACAGATACGCAGTATTTT
CASSYDRGTDTQYF
>TRBD2|TRBV18|NA|TRBJ2-7
TGTGCCAGCTCACCGACTAGCGGGAATTGGGTCGAGCAGTACTTC
CASSPTSGNWVEQYF
>NA|TRBV6-2/TRBV6-3|NA|TRBJ2-1
TGTGCCAGCAGTCTAACTAGCATCAACAATGAGCAGTTCTTC
CASSLTSINNEQFF
>NA|TRBV6-1|few|TRBJ1-5
TGTGCCAGCAGAAAACACGGGTCAGGGAGCAATCAGCCCCAGCATTTT
CASRKHGSGSNQPQHF
>NA|TRBV10-3|few|TRBJ2-1
TGTGCCATCAGTGAGTCTGGGGCTTTCAGCTCCTACAATGAGCAGTTCTTC
CAISESGAFSSYNEQFF